This T cell receptor beta chain was recorded in a study of cytotoxic CD8 clonotypes in ibrutinib-treated CLL. Study-wide context: Response samples were taken after a median roughly 12 months of treatment, range 6 to 36.

Study-wide findings and caveats: Clonality showed a rise at ibrutinib response that reversed toward baseline at progression.

Assay: immunoSEQ multiplex PCR; the TCRdb copy retains only in-frame clones and omits some. The profile covers hundreds of thousands of clones, with 60% to 80% appearing a single time and over 5.5% taken by the ten largest. V was clipped by 0 bases and J by 0 bases, with 8 bases between them. CDR1 and CDR2 from the germline V gene are MNHNY and SVGAGI (reference sequence). CDR3 length: 15 residues. Extraction of roughly 1.8 micrograms of genomic DNA from cryopreserved PBMCs supplied material for TCR beta libraries. In its sample, this clone was seen once. Antigen unknown. The sequence was collected from a human donor with chronic lymphocytic leukemia. V is TRBV6-6 and J is TRBJ1-1; D is unclear. The sequencing used PBMCs, collected after 12 months of ibrutinib treatment. The CDR3 spells CASSYSRELNTEAFF. For the CDR3, the DNA is TGTGCCAGCAGTTACTCTCGGGAACTGAACACTGAAGCTTTCTTT.